Shown below are 7 T cell receptor beta chains from a single sample sequenced in a study of cytomegalovirus exposure and HLA in healthy donors. PCR used 60 Vbeta primers and 13 Jbeta primers. Data came from immunoSEQ multiplex PCR; TCRdb stores just in-frame clones and leaves some out. The sample holds about 45,000 clones, roughly 69% seen once. Material for sequencing was PBMCs. The receptors were gathered from a woman between 25 and 40 years old in good health and CMV-seronegative.

The J gene is TRBJ1-1, the V gene TRBV28, with a tentative D call TRBD1 (5 bases). Germline lookup yields CDR1 MDHEN and CDR2 SYDVKM. The V end was cut by 5 bases, the J end by 4 bases, with 14 bases between. CDR3 length: 14 amino acids. The CDR3 protein is CASSPASGTTEAFF. The DNA for the CDR3 is TGTGCCAGCAGTCCCGCCAGCGGGACCACTGAAGCTTTCTTT.

This clone has just one count. This chain uses TRBV6-1 with TRBJ2-3; tentatively, D is TRBD2 (6 bases). The CDR3 is 17 amino acids. The V end was cut by 2 bases, the J end by 10 bases, with 25 bases between. Germline lookup yields CDR1 MNHNS and CDR2 SASEGT. In DNA form, the CDR3 reads TGTGCCAGCAGTGAACACCCCGCAGCGATAGCGGCCAGAGCGCAGTATTTT. This sequence encodes CASSEHPAAIAARAQYF.

CDR3 residues: CASSQERGGAETQYF. The CDR3 DNA reads TGTGCCAGCAGCCAAGAACGGGGTGGTGCCGAGACCCAGTACTTC. The chain links TRBV4-2 to TRBJ2-5; possibly TRBD2 for D (5 bases). Trimming left V 0 bases short and J 5 bases short, with 13 bases between. Looked up from germline, CDR1 is LGHNA and CDR2 is YNFKEQ. CDR3 length: 15 amino acids.

The rearrangement joins TRBV7-9 to TRBJ2-1; possible D gene TRBD1, 6 bases. The CDR3 covers 13 residues. V shed 3 bases and J shed 6 bases, with 9 bases lying between them. The germline CDR1 and CDR2 sequences are SEHNR and FQNEAQ (reference sequence). The CDR3 DNA sequence: TGTGCCAGCAGCTTTTTAGGGGGCAATGAGCAGTTCTTC. This sequence encodes CASSFLGGNEQFF.

V usage is TRBV27 and J usage is TRBJ2-7; tentatively, D is TRBD1 (5 bases). The CDR3 loop spans 13 amino acids. Germline V lookup: CDR1 MNHEY, CDR2 SMNVEV (reference sequence). V was cut by 5 bases and J by 2 bases, with 10 bases left in between. In nucleotides, the CDR3 is TGTGCCAGCAGTCTGGGGCCGGCCTACGAGCAGTACTTC. Translation: CASSLGPAYEQYF.

This clone came up a few times. The gene calls are TRBV4-1 and TRBJ2-7; D might be TRBD1 (5 bases). Trimming pared 0 bases from V and 0 bases from J, leaving 9 bases between. From germline, CDR1 is MGHRA and CDR2 YSYEKL. This CDR3 is built from 15 residues. The CDR3 here is CASSQDQGSSYEQYF. The CDR3 nucleotides are TGCGCCAGCAGCCAAGATCAGGGCAGCTCCTACGAGCAGTACTTC.

The gene calls are TRBV5-1 and TRBJ1-4, with 7 bases identical to TRBD1. The CDR3 runs to 15 residues. Per the germline V gene, CDR1 is SGHRS and CDR2 is YFSETQ. The J segment lost 8 bases and the V segment lost 0 bases, leaving 7 bases of the junction unmatched. CDR3 amino acids: CASSLAGTEGEKLFF. The CDR3, as DNA: TGCGCCAGCAGCTTGGCCGGGACAGAAGGGGAAAAACTGTTTTTT.